A single sample gave rise to the 12 T cell receptor beta chains below, sequenced in a study of cytomegalovirus exposure and HLA in healthy donors. Primers: 60 Vbeta forward and 13 Jbeta reverse. The repertoire was sequenced with immunoSEQ multiplex PCR; TCRdb's copy has only in-frame clones and lacks some. The repertoire holds more than 80,000 clones, with roughly four fifths as singletons. Sample: PBMCs. These receptors were taken from a female donor in good health and CMV-seropositive.

The J gene is TRBJ2-7, the V gene TRBV6-5, with TRBD1 matching over 8 bases. The CDR3 loop spans 13 amino acids. J gave up 1 base and V 5 bases, and 1 base lay outside the gene matches. From germline, CDR1 is MNHEY and CDR2 SVGAGI. In nucleotides, the CDR3 is TGTGCCAGCAGTGGACAGGGATCCTACGAGCAGTACTTC. This gives the protein CASSGQGSYEQYF.

This chain links TRBV2 with TRBJ1-2, with 7 bases fitting TRBD1. Losses at the gene ends were 8 bases for V and 2 bases for J; bases not matched to a gene: 8. The V gene's germline CDR1 is SNHLY and CDR2 FYNNEI. This CDR3 has 14 amino acids. This chain's CDR3 is CASAPRDRNYGYTF. The DNA of the CDR3 is TGTGCCAGCGCCCCTCGGGACAGAAACTATGGCTACACCTTC.

For this clone: The junction departs from the called germline gene at one end, perhaps through a read error. The chain recombines TRBV4-2 with TRBJ2-7, with 11 bases lining up with TRBD2. The CDR3 loop spans 16 amino acids. Germline V gene sequence: CDR1 LGHNA, CDR2 YNFKEQ. The CDR3 nucleotides read TGTGCCCGCAGCCAAGGTGGGCTAGCGGGAGGCTACGAGCAGTACTTC. This gives the protein CARSQGGLAGGYEQYF.

The chain recombines TRBV6-5 with TRBJ1-1; 10 bases line up with TRBD1. The CDR3 extends over 14 amino acids. The germline gives CDR1 MNHEY, CDR2 SVGAGI. V gave up 5 bases and J gave up 5 bases; unmatched junction bases: 5. The CDR3 reads CASSPGQGNTEAFF. For the CDR3, the DNA is TGTGCCAGCAGTCCGGGACAGGGGAATACTGAAGCTTTCTTT.

Only a few counts were recorded for this clone. The rearrangement uses TRBV6-1 and TRBJ1-1; D gene ambiguous. The CDR3 is 13 amino acids. With 7 bases removed from V and 1 base from J, the gap between germline ends came to 10 bases. Germline V CDR1 and CDR2: MNHNS, SASEGT. CDR3 in amino acids: CASTSQPNTEAFF. The CDR3 bases are TGTGCCAGCACTAGTCAGCCGAACACTGAAGCTTTCTTT.

This chain joins TRBV19 and TRBJ2-1; tentatively, D is TRBD2 (5 bases). The CDR3 is made up of 14 amino acids. Trimming took off 6 bases at V and 0 bases at J, with 9 bases between the two ends. The germline gives CDR1 LNHDA, CDR2 SQIVND (reference sequence). CDR3 coding DNA: TGTGCCAGTAGGGCGGGCAGCTCCTACAATGAGCAGTTCTTC. Its translation: CASRAGSSYNEQFF.

The chain recombines TRBV18 with TRBJ1-1; D not resolved. Germline assignment: CDR1 KGHSH and CDR2 LQKENI. Trimming removed 1 base from V and 1 base from J, with 4 bases in between. CDR3 size: 13 residues. Here the CDR3 reads CASSPLQNTEAFF. Here the CDR3 DNA reads TGTGCCAGCTCACCACTTCAGAACACTGAAGCTTTCTTT.

The V and J genes are TRBV7-2 and TRBJ2-5; D remains ambiguous. Germline V gene sequence: CDR1 SGHTA, CDR2 FQGNSA. The germline V and J ends were trimmed by 5 bases and 5 bases, with 12 bases remaining between them. The CDR3 is 13 amino acids. The CDR3 DNA reads as TGTGCCAGCAGCGCCCTCGGTCGGGAGACCCAGTACTTC. As protein: CASSALGRETQYF.

This clone is a singleton in its sample. This rearrangement joins TRBV29-1 to TRBJ1-5; D not resolved. V was cut by 5 bases and J by 3 bases, with 14 bases left in between. CDR1 is SQVTM, CDR2 ANQGSEA, per germline. The CDR3 has 14 amino acids. The CDR3 reads CSVQDGRLNQPQHF. Here the CDR3 DNA reads TGCAGCGTTCAGGATGGGAGGCTCAATCAGCCCCAGCATTTT.

The genes are TRBV28 and TRBJ2-7, with D perhaps TRBD2 (5 bases). This CDR3 has 13 residues. CDR1 MDHEN and CDR2 SYDVKM come from the germline V gene. Trimming pared 7 bases from V and 6 bases from J, leaving 16 bases between. Here the CDR3 DNA reads TGTGCCAGCAACGAGGGCCTGGGCTCCGAGCAGTACTTC. It yields the protein CASNEGLGSEQYF.

This rearrangement joins TRBV19 to TRBJ2-1, with 11 bases matching TRBD2. Germline V gives CDR1 LNHDA, CDR2 SQIVND (reference sequence). There are 14 residues in the CDR3. J was trimmed by 5 bases and V by 7 bases; bases with no gene match: 4. The CDR3 coding sequence is TGTGCCAGTAATAGCGGGGGGGCCCACAATGAGCAGTTCTTC. Translated, it gives CASNSGGAHNEQFF.

This chain connects TRBV2 to TRBJ2-1; 11 positions match TRBD1. Germline CDR1 reads SNHLY; CDR2 reads FYNNEI. Germline trimming cut 2 bases from V and 4 bases from J; bases unmatched to any gene: 7. This CDR3 has 17 amino acids. DNA of the CDR3: TGTGCCAGCAGTGAAATCCCGGACAGGGGGCATTACAATGAGCAGTTCTTC. It specifies CASSEIPDRGHYNEQFF. Based on the CDR3 plus reference TRBV2 and TRBJ2-1, the full variable domain is EPEVTQTPSHQVTQMGQEVILRCVPISNHLYFYWYRQILGQKVEFLVSFYNNEISEKSEIFDDQFSVERPDGSNFTLKIRSTKLEDSAMYFCASSEIPDRGHYNEQFFGPGTRLTVL.